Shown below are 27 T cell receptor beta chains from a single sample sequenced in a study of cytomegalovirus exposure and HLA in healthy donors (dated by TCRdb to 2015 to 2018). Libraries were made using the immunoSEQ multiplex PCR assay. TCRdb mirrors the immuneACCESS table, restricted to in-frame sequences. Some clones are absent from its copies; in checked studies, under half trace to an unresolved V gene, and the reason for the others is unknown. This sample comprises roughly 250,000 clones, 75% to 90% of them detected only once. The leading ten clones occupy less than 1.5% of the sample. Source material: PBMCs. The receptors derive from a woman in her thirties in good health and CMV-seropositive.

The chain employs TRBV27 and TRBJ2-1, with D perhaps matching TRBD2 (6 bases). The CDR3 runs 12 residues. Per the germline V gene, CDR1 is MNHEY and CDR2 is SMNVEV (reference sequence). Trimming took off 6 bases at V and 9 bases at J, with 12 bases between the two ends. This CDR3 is CASSRGSIEQFF. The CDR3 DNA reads TGTGCCAGCAGCCGGGGGTCCATTGAGCAGTTCTTC.

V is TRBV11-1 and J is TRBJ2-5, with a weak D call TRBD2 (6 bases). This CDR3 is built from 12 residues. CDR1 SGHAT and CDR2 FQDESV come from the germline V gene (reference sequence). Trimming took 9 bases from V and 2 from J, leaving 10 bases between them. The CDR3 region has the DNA TGTGCCAGTTTAGCGGAGCAAGAGACCCAGTACTTC. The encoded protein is CASLAEQETQYF.

CDR3 in amino acids: CASSSFGQGIYGYTF. The CDR3 DNA reads TGTGCCAGCAGCTCTTTTGGGCAGGGCATCTATGGCTACACCTTC. V and J are TRBV7-9 and TRBJ1-2, with a possible D match to TRBD1 (5 bases). The V and J ends lost 4 bases and 4 bases respectively, with 16 bases between them. CDR1 is SEHNR, CDR2 FQNEAQ, per germline (reference sequence). The CDR3 is 15 residues long.

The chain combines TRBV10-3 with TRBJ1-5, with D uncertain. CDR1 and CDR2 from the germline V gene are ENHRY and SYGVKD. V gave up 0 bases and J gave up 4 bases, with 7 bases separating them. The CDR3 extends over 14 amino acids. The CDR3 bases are TGTGCCATCAGTGAGTCCCGTTTTAATCAGCCCCAGCATTTT. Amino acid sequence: CAISESRFNQPQHF.

CDR3 amino acids: CASSIRDYNQPQHF. CDR3 sequence (DNA): TGTGCCAGTAGTATTCGGGATTACAATCAGCCCCAGCATTTT. This chain uses TRBV19 with TRBJ1-5; D call uncertain. The CDR3 totals 14 residues. The germline V gene encodes CDR1 LNHDA and CDR2 SQIVND (reference sequence). Trimming stripped 3 bases from V and 3 bases from J, with 9 bases between.

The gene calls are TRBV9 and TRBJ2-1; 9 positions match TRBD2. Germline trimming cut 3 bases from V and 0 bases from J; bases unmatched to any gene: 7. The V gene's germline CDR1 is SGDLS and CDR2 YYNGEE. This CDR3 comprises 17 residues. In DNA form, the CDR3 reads TGTGCCAGCAGCGAACCCGGACTAGCGAGCTCCTACAATGAGCAGTTCTTC. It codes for CASSEPGLASSYNEQFF.

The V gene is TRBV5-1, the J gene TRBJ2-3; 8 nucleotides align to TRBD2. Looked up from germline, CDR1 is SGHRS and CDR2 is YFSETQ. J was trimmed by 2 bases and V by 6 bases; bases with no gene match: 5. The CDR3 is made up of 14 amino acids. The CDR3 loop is CASTDGRATDTQYF. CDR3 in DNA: TGCGCCAGCACCGACGGGAGGGCCACAGATACGCAGTATTTT.

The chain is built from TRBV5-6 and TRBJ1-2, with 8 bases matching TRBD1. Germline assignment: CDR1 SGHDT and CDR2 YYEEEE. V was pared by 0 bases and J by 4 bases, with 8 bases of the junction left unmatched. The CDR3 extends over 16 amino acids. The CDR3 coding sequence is TGTGCCAGCAGCTTGGCCGCCGGACAGGGAAGCTATGGCTACACCTTC. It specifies CASSLAAGQGSYGYTF.

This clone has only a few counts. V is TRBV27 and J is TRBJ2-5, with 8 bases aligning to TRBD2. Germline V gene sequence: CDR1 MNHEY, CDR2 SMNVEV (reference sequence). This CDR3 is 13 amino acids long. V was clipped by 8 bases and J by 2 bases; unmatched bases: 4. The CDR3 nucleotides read TGTGCCAGCGGAACTAGCGGACAAGAGACCCAGTACTTC. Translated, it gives CASGTSGQETQYF.

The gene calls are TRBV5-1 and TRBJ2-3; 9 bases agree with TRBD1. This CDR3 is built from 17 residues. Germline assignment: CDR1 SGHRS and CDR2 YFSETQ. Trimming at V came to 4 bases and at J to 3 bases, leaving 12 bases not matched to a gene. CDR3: CASSPAGQGRTTDTQYF. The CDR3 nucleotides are TGCGCCAGCAGCCCAGCGGGACAGGGTCGTACAACAGATACGCAGTATTTT.

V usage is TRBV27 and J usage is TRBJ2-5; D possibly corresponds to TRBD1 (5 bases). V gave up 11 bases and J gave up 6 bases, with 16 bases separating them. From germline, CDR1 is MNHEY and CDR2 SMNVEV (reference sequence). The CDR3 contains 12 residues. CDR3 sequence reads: CAVQGVGKTQYF. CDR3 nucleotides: TGTGCCGTCCAGGGTGTGGGTAAGACCCAGTACTTC.

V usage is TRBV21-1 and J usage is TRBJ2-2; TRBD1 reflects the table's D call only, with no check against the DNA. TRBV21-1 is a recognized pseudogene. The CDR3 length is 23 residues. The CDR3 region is CASTTGRVGLPDCLLENTGELFF. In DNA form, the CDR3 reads TGTGCCAGCACGACAGGGAGAGTAGGATTGCCCGATTGCCTGTTGGAGAACACCGGGGAGCTGTTTTTT.

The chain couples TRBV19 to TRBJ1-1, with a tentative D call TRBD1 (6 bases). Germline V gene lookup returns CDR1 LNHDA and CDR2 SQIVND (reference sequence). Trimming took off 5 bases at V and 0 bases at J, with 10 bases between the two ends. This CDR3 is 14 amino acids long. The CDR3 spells CASSGWTVNTEAFF. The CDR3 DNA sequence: TGTGCCAGTAGTGGGTGGACAGTGAACACTGAAGCTTTCTTT.

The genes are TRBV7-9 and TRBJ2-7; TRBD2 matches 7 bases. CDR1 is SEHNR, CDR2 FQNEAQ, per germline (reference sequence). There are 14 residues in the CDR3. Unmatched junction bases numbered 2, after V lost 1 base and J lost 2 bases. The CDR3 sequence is CASSLGGGTYEQYF. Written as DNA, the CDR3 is TGTGCCAGCAGCTTAGGGGGGGGGACCTACGAGCAGTACTTC.

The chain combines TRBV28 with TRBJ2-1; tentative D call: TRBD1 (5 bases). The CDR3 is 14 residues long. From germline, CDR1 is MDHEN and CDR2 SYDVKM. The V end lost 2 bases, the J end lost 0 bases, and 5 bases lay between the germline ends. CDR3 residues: CASSLQGSYNEQFF. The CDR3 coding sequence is TGTGCCAGCAGTTTACAGGGCTCCTACAATGAGCAGTTCTTC. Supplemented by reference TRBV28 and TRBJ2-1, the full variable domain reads DVKVTQSSRYLVKRTGEKVFLECVQDMDHENMFWYRQDPGLGLRLIYFSYDVKMKEKGDIPEGYSVSREKKERFSLILESASTNQTSMYLCASSLQGSYNEQFFGPGTRLTVL.

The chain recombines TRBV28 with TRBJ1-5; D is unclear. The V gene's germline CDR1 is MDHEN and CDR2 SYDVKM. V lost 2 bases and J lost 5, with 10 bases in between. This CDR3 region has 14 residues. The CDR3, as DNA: TGTGCCAGCAGTTTACCAGAAATACATCAGCCCCAGCATTTT. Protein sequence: CASSLPEIHQPQHF.

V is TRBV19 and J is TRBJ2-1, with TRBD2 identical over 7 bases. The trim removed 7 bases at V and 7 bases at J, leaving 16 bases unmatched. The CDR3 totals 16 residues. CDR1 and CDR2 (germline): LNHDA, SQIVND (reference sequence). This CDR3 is CASKEPGRVQRNEQFF. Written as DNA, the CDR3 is TGTGCCAGTAAGGAGCCAGGGAGGGTGCAGAGGAATGAGCAGTTCTTC.

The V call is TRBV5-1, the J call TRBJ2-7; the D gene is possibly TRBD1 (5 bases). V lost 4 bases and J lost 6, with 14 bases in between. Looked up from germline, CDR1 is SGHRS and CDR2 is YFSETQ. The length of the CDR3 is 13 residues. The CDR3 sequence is CASSRTAGREQYF. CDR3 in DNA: TGCGCCAGCAGCCGAACCGCAGGGCGCGAGCAGTACTTC.

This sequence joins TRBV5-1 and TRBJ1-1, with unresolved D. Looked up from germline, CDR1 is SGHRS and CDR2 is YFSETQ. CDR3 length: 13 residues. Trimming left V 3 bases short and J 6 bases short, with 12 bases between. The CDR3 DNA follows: TGCGCCAGCAGCTCAATTCTCATAGCTGAAGCTTTCTTT. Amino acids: CASSSILIAEAFF.

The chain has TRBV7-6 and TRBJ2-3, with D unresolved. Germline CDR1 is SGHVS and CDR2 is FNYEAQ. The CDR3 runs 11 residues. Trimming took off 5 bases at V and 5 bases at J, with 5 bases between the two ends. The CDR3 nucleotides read TGTGCCAGCAGCAATAAAGATACGCAGTATTTT. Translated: CASSNKDTQYF.

The CDR3 nucleotides read TGCGCCAGCAGAATTACAGGGGGGGACTCCTACGAGCAGTACTTC. Protein sequence: CASRITGGDSYEQYF. V and J are TRBV5-1 and TRBJ2-7; a possible D gene is TRBD1 (8 bases). Germline CDR1 SGHRS, CDR2 YFSETQ. This CDR3 has 15 residues. V gave up 5 bases and J gave up 0 bases, with 15 bases separating them.

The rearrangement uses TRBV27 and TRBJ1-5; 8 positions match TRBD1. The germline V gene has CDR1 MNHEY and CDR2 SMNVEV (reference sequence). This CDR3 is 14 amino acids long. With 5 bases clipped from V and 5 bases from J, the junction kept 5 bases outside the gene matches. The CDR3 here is CASSPGQGHQPQHF. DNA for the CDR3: TGTGCCAGCAGTCCTGGACAGGGACATCAGCCCCAGCATTTT.

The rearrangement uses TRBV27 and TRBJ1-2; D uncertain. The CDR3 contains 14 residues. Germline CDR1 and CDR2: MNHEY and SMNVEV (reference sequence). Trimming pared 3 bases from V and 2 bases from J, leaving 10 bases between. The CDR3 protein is CASSFEAGNYGYTF. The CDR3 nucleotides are TGTGCCAGCAGTTTCGAAGCAGGCAACTATGGCTACACCTTC.

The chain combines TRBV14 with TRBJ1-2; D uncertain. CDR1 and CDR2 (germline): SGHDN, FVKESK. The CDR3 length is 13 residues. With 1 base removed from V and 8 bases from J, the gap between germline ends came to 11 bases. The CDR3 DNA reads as TGTGCCAGCAGCCAAGGTGAGGGAGGAGGCTACACCTTC. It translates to CASSQGEGGGYTF. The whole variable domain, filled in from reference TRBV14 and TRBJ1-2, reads EAGVTQFPSHSVIEKGQTVTLRCDPISGHDNLYWYRRVMGKEIKFLLHFVKESKQDESGMPNNRFLAERTGGTYSTLKVQPAELEDSGVYFCASSQGEGGGYTFGSGTRLTVV.

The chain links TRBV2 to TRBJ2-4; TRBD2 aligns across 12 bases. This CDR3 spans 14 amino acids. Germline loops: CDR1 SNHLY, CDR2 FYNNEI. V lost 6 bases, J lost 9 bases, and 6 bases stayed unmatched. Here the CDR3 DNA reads TGTGCCAGCAGCCTAGCGGGAGGGAGTCCCATTCAGTACTTC. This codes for CASSLAGGSPIQYF.

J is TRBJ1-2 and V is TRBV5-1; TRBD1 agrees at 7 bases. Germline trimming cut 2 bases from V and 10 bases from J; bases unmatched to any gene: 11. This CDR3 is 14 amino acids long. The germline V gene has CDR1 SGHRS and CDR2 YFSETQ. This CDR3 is CASSLGQGVGDYTF. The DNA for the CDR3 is TGCGCCAGCAGCTTAGGGCAGGGGGTAGGAGACTACACCTTC.

The CDR3 DNA reads TGTGCCACCGCTAGCGGGAGGATAGATACGCAGTATTTT. Translation gives CATASGRIDTQYF. The genes are TRBV15 and TRBJ2-3; 11 nucleotides match TRBD2. The CDR3 covers 13 residues. Per the germline V gene, CDR1 is LNHNV and CDR2 is YYDKDF (reference sequence). V shed 8 bases, J shed 5 bases, and the junction held 3 bases outside the gene matches.